What follows are 17 T cell receptor beta chains derived from one specimen sequenced in a study of T cells in Graves' hyperthyroidism and ophthalmopathy. The source material, RNA transcripts, was used to amplify TCR beta CDR3 regions. Initially, a first-round RT-PCR of the TCR CDR3 employed the HTBI primer set. MiXCR, run by TCRdb on the multiplex PCR reads, gives a single entry per CDR3 protein. This table holds 450,000 to 650,000 distinct CDR3 sequences, 14% found once. The source material was blood. Receptors originate from a woman between 18 and 29 years old with Graves' ophthalmopathy.

At least ten counts were recorded for this clonotype. The chain combines TRBV7-9 with TRBJ2-1, with D possibly TRBD2 on 6 matching bases. The CDR3 sequence is 13 residues long. Trimming stripped 5 bases from V and 10 bases from J, with 15 bases between. The germline gives CDR1 SEHNR, CDR2 FQNEAQ (reference sequence). Written as DNA, the CDR3 is TGTGCCAGCAGCCGGGGGACGGACGACGAGCAGTTCTTC. Protein sequence: CASSRGTDDEQFF.

The sample holds many counts of this clonotype. Here the CDR3 DNA reads TGCAGTGCCCGCCCAACAACCACTGAAGCTTTCTTT. Translating gives CSARPTTTEAFF. The chain is built from TRBV20-1 and TRBJ1-1, with unresolved D. Trimming took 6 bases from V and 4 from J, leaving 12 bases between them. This CDR3 spans 12 amino acids. The V gene's germline CDR1 is DFQATT and CDR2 SNEGSKA (reference sequence).

There are many counts of this clonotype. The gene calls are TRBV28 and TRBJ1-2; no reliable D call. This CDR3 has 14 residues. Germline assignment: CDR1 MDHEN and CDR2 SYDVKM. Trimming removed 3 bases at V and 1 base at J, with 9 bases between. CDR3 sequence (DNA): TGTGCCAGCAGTTTCCCGATTTATAACTATGGCTACACCTTC. Translated, it gives CASSFPIYNYGYTF.

This clonotype was seen more than once but under ten times. The gene calls are TRBV7-3 and TRBJ1-1; D might be TRBD1 (5 bases). Germline V gene lookup returns CDR1 SGHTA and CDR2 FQGTGA. Trimming removed 2 bases from V and 1 base from J, with 14 bases in between. CDR3 length: 16 amino acids. The CDR3 reads CASSLRRMGENTEAFF. The CDR3 nucleotides read TGTGCCAGCAGCTTACGCCGGATGGGGGAGAACACTGAAGCTTTCTTT.

This clonotype occurred many times. The chain is built from TRBV6-6 and TRBJ1-5; D remains ambiguous. Looked up from germline, CDR1 is MNHNY and CDR2 is SVGAGI (reference sequence). Trimming removed 2 bases from V and 0 bases from J, with 8 bases in between. The CDR3 is 15 amino acids. The CDR3 bases are TGTGCCAGCAGTTACGATAAGTATAGCAATCAGCCCCAGCATTTT. This sequence encodes CASSYDKYSNQPQHF.

The chain recombines TRBV15 with TRBJ2-3; D call uncertain. TRBJ1-5 matches the DNA end more closely, so the J call is doubtful. This CDR3 is 15 amino acids long. Germline CDR1 is LNHNV and CDR2 is YYDKDF (reference sequence). CDR3 sequence reads: CATSFRAISADTQHF. CDR3 coding DNA: TGTGCCACCAGCTTTAGGGCTATCTCGGCAGATACGCAGCATTTT.

This clonotype was seen many times. The J gene is TRBJ2-5, the V gene TRBV2, with 9 bases matching TRBD1. Germline V CDR1 and CDR2: SNHLY, FYNNEI. The junction had 4 bases not matched to a gene; V was cut back by 4 bases and J by 1 base. The CDR3 contains 15 residues. This chain's CDR3 is CASSGGTGSQETQYF. CDR3 sequence (DNA): TGTGCCAGCAGTGGGGGGACAGGGTCCCAAGAGACCCAGTACTTC.

This clonotype was seen ten or more times. This rearrangement joins TRBV6-5 to TRBJ1-1, with a possible D match to TRBD1 (5 bases). The V end lost 2 bases, the J end lost 4 bases, and 14 bases lay between the germline ends. The germline V gene encodes CDR1 MNHEY and CDR2 SVGAGI. CDR3 size: 15 residues. This chain's CDR3 is CASSYAWSGGTEAFF. In DNA, the CDR3 is TGTGCCAGCAGTTACGCGTGGTCGGGGGGCACTGAAGCTTTCTTT.

The rearrangement links TRBV30 to TRBJ2-1; perhaps TRBD1 as D (7 bases). The CDR3 consists of 14 residues. The germline V gene has CDR1 GTSNPN and CDR2 SVGIG (reference sequence). V lost 4 bases to trimming and J lost 5 bases, with 15 bases between them. DNA of the CDR3: TGTGCCTGGACCTCCGGCAGGGGGGACAATGAGCAGTTCTTC. Translated, it gives CAWTSGRGDNEQFF.

This clonotype was counted a few times. The chain has TRBV27 and TRBJ1-2; TRBD1 might be the D (5 bases). The CDR3 has 16 amino acids. Trimming removed 5 bases from V and 2 bases from J, with 18 bases in between. Germline assignment: CDR1 MNHEY and CDR2 SMNVEV (reference sequence). CDR3 coding DNA: TGTGCCAGCAGTCTAGCCGGGACGGCGGCGAACTATGGCTACACCTTC. Encoded protein: CASSLAGTAANYGYTF.

The genes are TRBV27 and TRBJ2-7; no definite D call. V was cut by 2 bases and J by 6 bases, with 11 bases left in between. The CDR3 runs 13 residues. The germline gives CDR1 MNHEY, CDR2 SMNVEV (reference sequence). The CDR3, as DNA: TGTGCCAGCAGTTTAGTGGATGGGTTCGAGCAGTACTTC. Its translation is CASSLVDGFEQYF.

This clonotype was seen a handful of times. The chain uses TRBV9 and TRBJ1-4; TRBD1 might be the D (5 bases). CDR1 is SGDLS and CDR2 is YYNGEE in the germline V gene. The CDR3 sequence is 15 residues long. The V end lost 3 bases, the J end lost 2 bases, and 11 bases lay between the germline ends. CDR3 coding DNA: TGTGCCAGCAGCGCAGAGACAGCTACTAATGAAAAACTGTTTTTT. This translates into CASSAETATNEKLFF.

This clonotype has only a few counts. V usage is TRBV5-6 and J usage is TRBJ2-6, with D perhaps given as TRBD1 or TRBD2 (6 bases each). The CDR3 is 17 amino acids. Trimming shortened V by 9 bases and J by 0 bases, and 19 bases separated the two germline ends. From germline, CDR1 is SGHDT and CDR2 YYEEEE. This CDR3 is CATVQGLTFSGANVLTF. CDR3 sequence (DNA): TGTGCCACCGTACAGGGACTGACGTTCTCTGGGGCCAACGTCCTGACTTTC.

This clonotype was detected many times. This chain uses TRBV30 with TRBJ2-3; 8 nucleotides agree with TRBD2. CDR1 GTSNPN and CDR2 SVGIG come from the germline V gene (reference sequence). The CDR3 covers 12 residues. The trim removed 8 bases at V and 4 bases at J, leaving 5 bases unmatched. CDR3: CALTGGPDTQYF. DNA for the CDR3: TGTGCCCTAACGGGGGGGCCAGATACGCAGTATTTT.

With respect to this clonotype: One end of the junction varies from germline; a read error may be responsible. The chain carries TRBV7-9 and TRBJ2-1; 7 nucleotides agree with TRBD2. Germline V gives CDR1 SEHNR, CDR2 FQNEAQ (reference sequence). The CDR3 has 14 amino acids. CDR3 sequence reads: CASRAGWGNNEQFF. The DNA for the CDR3 is TGCGCCAGCCGAGCGGGATGGGGGAACAATGAGCAGTTCTTC.

This clonotype was seen at least ten times. V gene TRBV7-9 combines with J gene TRBJ1-4, with 7 positions matching TRBD1. Trimming took 5 bases from V and 8 from J; bases not matched to a gene: 8. CDR1 and CDR2 (germline): SEHNR, FQNEAQ (reference sequence). This CDR3 comprises 14 residues. The CDR3 region is CASSPGGVAEKLFF. CDR3 nucleotides: TGTGCCAGCAGCCCAGGGGGGGTGGCCGAAAAACTGTTTTTT.

A few counts support this clonotype. The CDR3 sequence is CASSRPGESGHNEQFF. The CDR3 DNA is TGTGCCAGCAGTCGACCCGGGGAAAGCGGCCACAATGAGCAGTTCTTC. The J gene is TRBJ2-1, the V gene TRBV7-9; the D gene is possibly TRBD2 (5 bases). Germline loops: CDR1 SEHNR, CDR2 FQNEAQ (reference sequence). This CDR3 contains 16 residues. The germline V and J ends were trimmed by 6 bases and 5 bases, with 20 bases remaining between them.